Listed here is a single T cell receptor (beta chain). TCRdb keeps only in-frame clones here, not all; method: immunoSEQ multiplex PCR. The table has some 49,000 clones, approximately 95% seen once. The germline gives CDR1 SQVTM, CDR2 ANQGSEA. This CDR3 contains 13 residues. Trimming cost V 2 bases and J 5 bases, with 12 bases left between them. These data come from a study of cytomegalovirus exposure and HLA in healthy donors. This clonotype originated in a woman between 18 and 29 years old in good health and CMV-seropositive. The chain recombines TRBV29-1 with TRBJ2-5, with D possibly TRBD2 on 6 matching bases. Sequences were obtained from PBMCs. The CDR3 loop is CSVEIVSGETQYF. The CDR3, as DNA: TGCAGCGTTGAAATCGTGAGCGGGGAGACCCAGTACTTC.